This T cell receptor (beta chain) is drawn from a study of somatic mutations in cytotoxic T cells in rheumatoid arthritis. Turning to the study itself: The researchers flow-sorted some T-cell populations stained with V beta antibodies and got nearly 100% purity, and these included V beta1+ cells sequenced for TCRB. Regarding the study as a whole: Of the expanded CD8+ clones, the antigen targets were not known.

Points on this clone: Its cognate antigen is unknown.

TCRdb's copy holds only in-frame clones and misses some; the assay was immunoSEQ multiplex PCR. This table holds around 15,000 clones, less than 80% found once. In germline, CDR1 is MNHEY, CDR2 SMNVEV (reference sequence). V lost 3 bases and J 9 bases, leaving 12 bases between the germline ends. This CDR3 region has 13 residues. This sequence joins TRBV27 and TRBJ1-5; D is perhaps TRBD1 (5 bases). The receptor was derived from an adult with rheumatoid arthritis. The specimen sequenced was CD8+ T cells sorted from blood. This chain's CDR3 is CASSFGARGPQHF. The CDR3 DNA reads as TGTGCCAGCAGTTTTGGGGCCCGAGGGCCCCAGCATTTT.